This T cell receptor (beta chain) was recovered during a study of T cells in Graves' hyperthyroidism and ophthalmopathy. This clonotype was seen a handful of times. Using RNA transcripts as the source, TCR beta CDR3 regions were amplified. The HTBI primer set was used in a first-round RT-PCR of the TCR CDR3. One entry per CDR3 protein, called by TCRdb with MiXCR from the multiplex PCR reads. The table has approximately 400,000 distinct CDR3 sequences, approximately 17% seen once. The germline V gene encodes CDR1 LNHDA and CDR2 SQIVND (reference sequence). This CDR3 is 16 amino acids long. V lost 0 bases to trimming and J lost 4 bases, with 13 bases between them.

The clonotype was recovered from a man aged 18 to 29 with Graves' ophthalmopathy. Sequencing was performed on blood. The genes are TRBV19 and TRBJ2-1; D is possibly TRBD2 (6 bases). CDR3 protein: CASSIDAGTDYNEQFF. The CDR3 DNA follows: TGTGCCAGTAGTATAGATGCCGGGACTGATTACAATGAGCAGTTCTTC.